This is a list of T cell receptor beta chains from one sample in a study of blood T cell repertoires in COVID-19. The data were produced by immunoSEQ multiplex PCR, yet TCRdb's version contains in-frame clones alone and is incomplete. The table has some 130,000 clones, roughly 84% seen once. Material: peripheral blood. The receptor source for this set is a man aged 55 to 70 with acute or convalescent COVID-19. Both conserved end residues are part of each CDR3. A D gene is named only where the DNA matches it firmly. Clone sizes are given selectively: once, few, many, or a class where the clone is expanded.

v_call,j_call,cdr3_length,d_call,clone_size,cdr3_nt,cdr3_aa
TRBV5-1,TRBJ2-1,15,TRBD1,-,TGCGCCAGCAGCTTGGCAGGGGGCGGTTTGAATGAGCAGTTCTTC,CASSLAGGGLNEQFF
TRBV6-6,TRBJ1-2,12,TRBD1,-,TGTGCCAGCAGGACAGGGAACTATGGCTACACCTTC,CASRTGNYGYTF
TRBV3-1/TRBV3-2,TRBJ1-1,14,-,-,TGTGCCAGCAGCCAAGATACGCGGGGCACTGAAGCTTTCTTT,CASSQDTRGTEAFF
TRBV21-1,TRBJ2-7,15,-,once,TGTGCCAGCAGCAAACACGGGCGGGACCGCTACGAGCAGTACTTC,CASSKHGRDRYEQYF
TRBV19,TRBJ1-1,15,-,few,TGTGCCAGTAGTATAGATTCAGGGTTGAACACTGAAGCTTTCTTT,CASSIDSGLNTEAFF
TRBV15,TRBJ1-1,12,-,-,TGTGCCACCAGCAGAGAGAATGGCGAAGCTTTCTTT,CATSRENGEAFF
TRBV5-3,TRBJ1-5,14,-,once,TGTGCCAGAAGTTTTGGGCAGTTAAATCAGCCCCAGCATTTT,CARSFGQLNQPQHF
TRBV9,TRBJ2-2,14,-,-,TGTGCCAGCACCCAAGACGCAGGGTTCGGGGAGCTGTTTTTT,CASTQDAGFGELFF
TRBV5-1,TRBJ1-5,17,TRBD1,-,TGCGCCAGCAGCTTGGGGCAGGGGGCGAGAAGCAATCAGCCCCAGCATTTT,CASSLGQGARSNQPQHF
TRBV10-3,TRBJ1-1,15,-,-,TGTGCCATCAGTGAGTCGATCAGAATGAACACTGAAGCTTTCTTT,CAISESIRMNTEAFF
TRBV3-1/TRBV3-2,TRBJ2-1,17,TRBD2,-,TGTGCCAGCAGCCCTCGTCCCGGGACTAGCGGGAGGGCCGCCCAGTTCTTC,CASSPRPGTSGRAAQFF
TRBV19,TRBJ2-1,17,-,-,TGTGCCAGTAGTACCCAAAGTGAGGGCCGCTCCTACAATGAGCAGTTCTTC,CASSTQSEGRSYNEQFF
TRBV7-6,TRBJ2-5,17,TRBD2,-,TGTGCCAGCAGCTTGGGACTAGCGGGCACTGTCCAAGAGACCCAGTACTTC,CASSLGLAGTVQETQYF
TRBV2,TRBJ2-7,13,TRBD2,-,TGTGCCAGCGCGGCAGGCGGGGGATACGAGCAGTACTTC,CASAAGGGYEQYF
TRBV27,TRBJ1-4,15,TRBD1,-,TGTGCCAGCAGTTTATCGGTCAGGGGGGCTGAAAAACTGTTTTTT,CASSLSVRGAEKLFF
TRBV5-1,TRBJ2-7,16,TRBD1,once,TGCGCCAGCAGCTTGGAGGTCCGGACAGGCATGGACGAGCAGTACTTC,CASSLEVRTGMDEQYF
TRBV9,TRBJ2-2,18,TRBD2,-,TGTGCCAGCAGCGTAGCTCCAAGCGGGAGGGACGGCACCGGGGAGCTGTTTTTT,CASSVAPSGRDGTGELFF
TRBV12-3/TRBV12-4,TRBJ2-7,13,-,-,TGTGCCAGCAGTTTAGCAGAGTCCTACGAGCAGTACTTC,CASSLAESYEQYF
TRBV5-1,TRBJ1-3,14,-,few,TGCGCCAGCAGCGATGGGCTCTCTGGAAACACCATATATTTT,CASSDGLSGNTIYF
TRBV5-1,TRBJ2-7,15,TRBD2,-,TGCGCCAGCAGCTTGGGGGTAGCGGGCTCATACGAGCAGTACTTC,CASSLGVAGSYEQYF
TRBV10-3,TRBJ2-3,18,TRBD2,-,TGTGCCATCAGGGACCTTCGATTAACTAGCGGGAGGGCAGATACGCAGTATTTT,CAIRDLRLTSGRADTQYF
TRBV10-3,TRBJ2-2,15,-,-,TGTGCCATCAGTGGTAGTAGCGGAAACACCGGGGAGCTGTTTTTT,CAISGSSGNTGELFF
TRBV10-2,TRBJ1-6,16,-,-,TGCGCCAGCAGTGAGGCCCCGAGCTCCTATAATTCACCCCTCCACTTT,CASSEAPSSYNSPLHF
TRBV3-1/TRBV3-2,TRBJ2-7,15,-,-,TGTGCCAGCAGCCAAGGGTTAACCGGCTCCTACGAGCAGTACTTC,CASSQGLTGSYEQYF
TRBV4-2,TRBJ1-6,16,TRBD1,few,TGTGCCAGCAGCCAAGATAGGGACAGGGGATATTCACCCCTCCACTTT,CASSQDRDRGYSPLHF
TRBV5-1,TRBJ1-6,15,-,few,TGCGCCAGCAGCTCTGAAACACGGAGTAATTCACCCCTCCACTTT,CASSSETRSNSPLHF
TRBV5-1,TRBJ2-1,15,-,-,TGCGCCAGCAGCTTGGTGCGGGGCTCCTACAATGAGCAGTTCTTC,CASSLVRGSYNEQFF
TRBV24-1,TRBJ1-2,14,-,-,TGTGCCACCAGTGATTATCGCGACAATCTTGGCTACACCTTC,CATSDYRDNLGYTF
TRBV5-1,TRBJ1-2,14,-,-,TGCGCCAGCAGCCGGGAGGGGGGGCGCACTGGCTACACCTTC,CASSREGGRTGYTF
TRBV30,TRBJ1-5,15,-,-,TGTGCCTGGAGTGTAGCCGGGTTAAGGAATCAGCCCCAGCATTTT,CAWSVAGLRNQPQHF
TRBV19,TRBJ2-1,19,TRBD2,-,TGTGCCAGTAGTGGAGGTACTAGCGGGGGGGTCCCCTGGTACAATGAGCAGTTCTTC,CASSGGTSGGVPWYNEQFF
TRBV7-8,TRBJ1-5,15,-,-,TGTGCCAGCAGCCTTGTTGAGAATAGCAATCAGCCCCAGCATTTT,CASSLVENSNQPQHF
TRBV29-1,TRBJ2-5,15,TRBD2,-,TGCAGCGTTGACGGGGCTAGCGGGGCACAAGAGACCCAGTACTTC,CSVDGASGAQETQYF
TRBV18,TRBJ2-5,13,-,-,TGTGCCAGCTCACCGGGTCAGGAAGAGACCCAGTACTTC,CASSPGQEETQYF
TRBV24-1,TRBJ1-5,14,-,-,TGTGCCACCAGTGATGGCGGGGGCAATCAGCCCCAGCATTTT,CATSDGGGNQPQHF
TRBV5-1,TRBJ2-7,15,TRBD2,few,TGCGCCAGCAGCTTACAAGCGGGAGGGCCCTACGAGCAGTACTTC,CASSLQAGGPYEQYF
TRBV3-1/TRBV3-2,TRBJ1-1,17,-,-,TGTGCCAGCAGCCAAGGCCTCGGAGGGCGACGGAACACTGAAGCTTTCTTT,CASSQGLGGRRNTEAFF
TRBV7-7,TRBJ2-2,15,-,few,TGTGCCAGCAGCTTAGTTACAGCGAACACCGGGGAGCTGTTTTTT,CASSLVTANTGELFF
TRBV18,TRBJ2-2,17,TRBD2,-,TGTGCCAGCTCACCGAACGGACTAGCGGGAGGATCCGGGGAGCTGTTTTTT,CASSPNGLAGGSGELFF
TRBV7-9,TRBJ2-1,16,TRBD1,-,TGTGCCAGCAGCTTAGGGAACGGGGACAGGGTGGATGAGCAGTTCTTC,CASSLGNGDRVDEQFF